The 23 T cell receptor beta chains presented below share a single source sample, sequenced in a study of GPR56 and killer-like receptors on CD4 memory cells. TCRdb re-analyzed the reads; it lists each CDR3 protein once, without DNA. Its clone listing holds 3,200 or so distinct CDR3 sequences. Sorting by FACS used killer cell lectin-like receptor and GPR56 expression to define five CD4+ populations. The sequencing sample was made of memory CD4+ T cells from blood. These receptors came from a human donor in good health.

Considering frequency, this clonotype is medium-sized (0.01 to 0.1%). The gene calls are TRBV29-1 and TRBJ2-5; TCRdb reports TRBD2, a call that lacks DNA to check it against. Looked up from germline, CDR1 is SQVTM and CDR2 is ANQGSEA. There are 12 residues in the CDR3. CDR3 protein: CSVGDGRGTQYF.

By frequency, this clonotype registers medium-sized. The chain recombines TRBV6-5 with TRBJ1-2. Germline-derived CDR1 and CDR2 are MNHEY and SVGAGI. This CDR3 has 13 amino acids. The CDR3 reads CASASGEGYGYTF.

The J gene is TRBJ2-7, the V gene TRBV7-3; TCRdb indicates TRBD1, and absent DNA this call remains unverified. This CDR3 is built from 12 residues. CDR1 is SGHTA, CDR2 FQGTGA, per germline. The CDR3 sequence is CASSKWRGREYF.

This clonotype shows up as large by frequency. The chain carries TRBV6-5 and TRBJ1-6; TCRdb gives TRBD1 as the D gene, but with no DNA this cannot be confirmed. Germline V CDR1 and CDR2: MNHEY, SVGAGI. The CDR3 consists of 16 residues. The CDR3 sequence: CASSYSTGTANSPLHF.

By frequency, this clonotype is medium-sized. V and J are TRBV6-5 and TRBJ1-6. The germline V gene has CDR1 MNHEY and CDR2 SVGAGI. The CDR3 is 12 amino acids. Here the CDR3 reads CASRKSAGTLHF.

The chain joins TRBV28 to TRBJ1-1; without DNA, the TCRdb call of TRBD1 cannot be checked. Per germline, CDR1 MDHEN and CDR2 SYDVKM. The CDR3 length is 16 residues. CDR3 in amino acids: CASSLGGDLMNTEAFF.

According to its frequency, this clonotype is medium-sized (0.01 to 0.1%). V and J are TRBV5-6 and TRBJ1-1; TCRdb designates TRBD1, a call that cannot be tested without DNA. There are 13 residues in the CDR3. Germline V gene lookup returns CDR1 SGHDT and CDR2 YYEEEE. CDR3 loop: CASSSGRGTEAFF.

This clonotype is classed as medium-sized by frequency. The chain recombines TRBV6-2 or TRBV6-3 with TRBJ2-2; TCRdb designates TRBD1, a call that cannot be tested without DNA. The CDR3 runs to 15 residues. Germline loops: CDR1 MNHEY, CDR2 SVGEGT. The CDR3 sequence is CASTYPGTASGELFF.

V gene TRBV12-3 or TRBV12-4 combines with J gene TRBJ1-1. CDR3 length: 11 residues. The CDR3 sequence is CASRGRTEAFF.

CDR3 region: CASRETSNYGEQFF. The rearrangement joins TRBV6-1 to TRBJ2-1; the D call from TCRdb, TRBD2, cannot be confirmed without DNA. Germline CDR1 is MNHNS and CDR2 is SASEGT. CDR3 size: 14 residues.

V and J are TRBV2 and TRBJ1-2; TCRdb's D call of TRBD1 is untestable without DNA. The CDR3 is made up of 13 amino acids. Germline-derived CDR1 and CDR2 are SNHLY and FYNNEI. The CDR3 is CASRDTTNYGYTF.

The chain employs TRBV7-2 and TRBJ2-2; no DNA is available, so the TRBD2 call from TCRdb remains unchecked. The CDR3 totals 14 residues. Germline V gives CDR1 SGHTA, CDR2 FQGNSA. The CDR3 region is CASSILAGGGELFF.

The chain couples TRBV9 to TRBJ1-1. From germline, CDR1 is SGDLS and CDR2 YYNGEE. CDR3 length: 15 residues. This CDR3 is CASSVLADKNTEAFF.

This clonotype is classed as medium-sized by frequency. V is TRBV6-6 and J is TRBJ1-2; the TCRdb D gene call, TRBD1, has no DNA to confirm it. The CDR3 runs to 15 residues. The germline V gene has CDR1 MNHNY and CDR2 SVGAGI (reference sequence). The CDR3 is CASSPGTSVNYGYTF.

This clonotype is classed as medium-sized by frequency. The CDR3 loop is CATSEGSGIGPQHF. J is TRBJ1-5 and V is TRBV24-1; TCRdb selects TRBD1, and the lack of DNA leaves this call unchecked. Germline-derived CDR1 and CDR2 are KGHDR and SFDVKD. The CDR3 spans 14 residues.

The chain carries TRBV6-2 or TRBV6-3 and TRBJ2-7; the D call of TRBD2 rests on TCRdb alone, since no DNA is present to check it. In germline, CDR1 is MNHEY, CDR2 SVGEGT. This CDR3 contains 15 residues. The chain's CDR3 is CASSPLAGSSYEQYF.

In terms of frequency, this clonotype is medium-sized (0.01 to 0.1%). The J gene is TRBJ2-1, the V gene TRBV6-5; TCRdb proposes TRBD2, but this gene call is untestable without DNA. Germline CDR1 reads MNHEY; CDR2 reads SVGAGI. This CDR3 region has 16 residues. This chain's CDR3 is CASSYPSGPGGNEQFF.

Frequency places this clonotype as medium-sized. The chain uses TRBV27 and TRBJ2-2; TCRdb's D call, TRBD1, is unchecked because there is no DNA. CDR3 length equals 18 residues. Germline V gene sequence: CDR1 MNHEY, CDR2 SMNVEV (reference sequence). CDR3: CASSFRIPGQGSTGELFF.

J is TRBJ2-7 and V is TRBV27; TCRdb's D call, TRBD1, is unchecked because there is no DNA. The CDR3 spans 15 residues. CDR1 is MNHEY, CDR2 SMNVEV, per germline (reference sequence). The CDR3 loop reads CASSPPGTPTNEQYF.

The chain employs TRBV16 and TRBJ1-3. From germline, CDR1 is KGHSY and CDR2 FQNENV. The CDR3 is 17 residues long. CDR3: CASSSLVRQFSGNTIYF. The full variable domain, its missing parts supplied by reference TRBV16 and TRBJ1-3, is GEEVAQTPKHLVRGEGQKAKLYCAPIKGHSYVFWYQQVLKNEFKFLISFQNENVFDETGMPKERFSAKCLPNSPCSLEIQATKLEDSAVYFCASSSLVRQFSGNTIYFGEGSWLTVV.

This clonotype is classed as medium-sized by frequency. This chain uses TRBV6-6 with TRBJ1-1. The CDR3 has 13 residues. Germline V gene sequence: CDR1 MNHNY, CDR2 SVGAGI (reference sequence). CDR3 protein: CASRTQSNTEAFF.

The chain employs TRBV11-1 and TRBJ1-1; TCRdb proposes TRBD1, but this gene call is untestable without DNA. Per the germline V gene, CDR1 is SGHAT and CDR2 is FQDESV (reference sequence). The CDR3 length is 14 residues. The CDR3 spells CASSSMTVNTEAFF.

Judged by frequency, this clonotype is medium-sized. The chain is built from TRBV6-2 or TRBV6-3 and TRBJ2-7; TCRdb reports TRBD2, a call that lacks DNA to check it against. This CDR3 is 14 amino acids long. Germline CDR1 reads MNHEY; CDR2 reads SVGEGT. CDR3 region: CASSPGDYSYEQYF.